These T cell receptor beta chains were read from a single sample in a study of blood T cell repertoires in COVID-19. Sequenced by immunoSEQ multiplex PCR; TCRdb stores in-frame clones only, minus some. The sample shows about 58,000 clones, about 84% of them seen only once. Sequenced sample: peripheral blood. The receptors come from a man aged 40-49 years with active COVID-19. Both conserved end residues are part of each CDR3. Fields, in order: D gene, J gene, clone size, V gene, CDR3 DNA, CDR3 protein. The D gene is left open where the match is weak. The size of a clone is reported for some rows only, either as once, few or many, or as a class for expanded clones.

TRBD1	TRBJ2-7	NA	TRBV9	TGTGCCAGCAGCGTAGGGGTCGGGGGACAGGCCTACGAGCAGTACTTC	CASSVGVGGQAYEQYF
NA	TRBJ1-1	NA	TRBV28	TGTGCCAGCTCCCCCGGGGGGATGGGCGACACTGAAGCTTTCTTT	CASSPGGMGDTEAFF
TRBD1	TRBJ1-4	NA	TRBV2	TGTGCCAGCACCGAACAGGACAGGCTTAATGAAAAACTGTTTTTT	CASTEQDRLNEKLFF
NA	TRBJ1-5	NA	TRBV6-6	TGTGCCAGCAGTTACGGACGGAGGGACCATCAGCCCCAGCATTTT	CASSYGRRDHQPQHF
NA	TRBJ2-6	NA	TRBV19	TGTGCCAGTAGTCTCGGAAGGCAGGGTTTGTCAGGGGCCAACGTCCTGACTTTC	CASSLGRQGLSGANVLTF
TRBD1	TRBJ2-7	once	TRBV27	TGTGCCAGCAGTCCCCCCGGGACAGTAAGCGAGCAGTACTTC	CASSPPGTVSEQYF
TRBD1	TRBJ2-5	once	TRBV5-5	TGTGCCAGCAGCTTGAGACAGGGAAGGTACCAAGAGACCCAGTACTTC	CASSLRQGRYQETQYF
TRBD2	TRBJ2-7	NA	TRBV7-2	TGTGCCAGCAGCTTAGATTGGACTAGCGGGGGCTACGAGCAGTACTTC	CASSLDWTSGGYEQYF
TRBD1	TRBJ1-3	NA	TRBV30	TGTGCCAGGACAGGGGGCGACGGAAACACCATATATTTT	CARTGGDGNTIYF
TRBD2	TRBJ2-3	NA	TRBV3-1/TRBV3-2	TGTGCCAGCGGGCTAGCGGGTAGCACAGATACGCAGTATTTT	CASGLAGSTDTQYF
TRBD1	TRBJ2-3	NA	TRBV5-1	TGCGCCAGCAGCCTACAGGGGGCGGCAGATACGCAGTATTTT	CASSLQGAADTQYF
TRBD1	TRBJ2-3	NA	TRBV27	TGTGCCAGCAGTTCCCACCTGGTGGGGACAGGCACAGATACGCAGTATTTT	CASSSHLVGTGTDTQYF
TRBD1	TRBJ2-1	NA	TRBV5-6	TGTGCCAGCAGCCGGACAGGGGGCAACTACAATGAGCAGTTCTTC	CASSRTGGNYNEQFF
NA	TRBJ1-2	few	TRBV19	TGTGCCAGTAGTATAATGGGGGTGACTAGCTATGGCTACACCTTC	CASSIMGVTSYGYTF
NA	TRBJ1-6	NA	TRBV5-5	TGTGCCAGCAGCTTGGATTGGAGGGCTACCTATAATTCACCCCTCCACTTT	CASSLDWRATYNSPLHF
TRBD1	TRBJ1-3	NA	TRBV5-1	TGCGCCAGCAGCCCACTGACAGGGGGCTCTGGAAACACCATATATTTT	CASSPLTGGSGNTIYF
TRBD2	TRBJ2-1	NA	TRBV10-3	TGTGCCATGCCCGCTCTAGCGGCCTGGCCCTACAATGAGCAGTTCTTC	CAMPALAAWPYNEQFF
NA	TRBJ2-7	NA	TRBV4-1	TGCGCCAGCAGCCAAGATAAAAGAGCTGTTGCCTACGAGCAGTACTTC	CASSQDKRAVAYEQYF
NA	TRBJ2-7	NA	TRBV21-1	TGTGCCAGCAGCACCAGGGTGGGGGGATTATTCTACGAGCAGTACTTC	CASSTRVGGLFYEQYF
NA	TRBJ1-1	NA	TRBV20-1	TGCAGTGGCGATCACACTGAAGCTTTCTTT	CSGDHTEAFF
NA	TRBJ2-7	NA	TRBV27	TGTGCCAGCAGCTTAAAAGGGGCCTACGAGCAGTACTTC	CASSLKGAYEQYF
TRBD1	TRBJ2-3	NA	TRBV6-5	TGTGCCAGCCCGGGATCTGACAGGGCCACAGATACGCAGTATTTT	CASPGSDRATDTQYF
TRBD1	TRBJ1-1	NA	TRBV3-1/TRBV3-2	TGTGCCAGCAGCCACAACAGGGGCGGGACTGAAGCTTTCTTT	CASSHNRGGTEAFF
NA	TRBJ2-7	NA	TRBV5-4	TGTGCCAGCAGCTCCCCGGGCTACGAGCAGTACTTC	CASSSPGYEQYF
NA	TRBJ2-3	NA	TRBV10-3	TGTGCCATCAGTGGGCTAACGGGGTCTGGAGATACGCAGTATTTT	CAISGLTGSGDTQYF
TRBD2	TRBJ2-3	NA	TRBV19	TGTGCCACCCGTTGGGGAGGGGATCATACGCAGTATTTT	CATRWGGDHTQYF
NA	TRBJ2-2	NA	TRBV5-1	TGCGCCAGCAGCTCATACCGGGACACACGTCGGAACACCGGGGAGCTGTTTTTT	CASSSYRDTRRNTGELFF
NA	TRBJ2-5	NA	TRBV5-1	TGCGCCAGCAGCTTGGGCGGGGAAAAAGAGACCCAGTACTTC	CASSLGGEKETQYF
TRBD2	TRBJ2-7	NA	TRBV28	TGTGCCAGCAGACCACTAGCGGGAGGGAACTACGAGCAGTACTTC	CASRPLAGGNYEQYF
TRBD1	TRBJ1-2	few	TRBV5-1	TGCGCCAGCAGCGATCCTAGGACAGGTGTATCTAACTATGGCTACACCTTC	CASSDPRTGVSNYGYTF
TRBD2	TRBJ2-3	NA	TRBV18	TGTGCCAGCTCACCAACAAAGACTAGCAACACAGATACGCAGTATTTT	CASSPTKTSNTDTQYF